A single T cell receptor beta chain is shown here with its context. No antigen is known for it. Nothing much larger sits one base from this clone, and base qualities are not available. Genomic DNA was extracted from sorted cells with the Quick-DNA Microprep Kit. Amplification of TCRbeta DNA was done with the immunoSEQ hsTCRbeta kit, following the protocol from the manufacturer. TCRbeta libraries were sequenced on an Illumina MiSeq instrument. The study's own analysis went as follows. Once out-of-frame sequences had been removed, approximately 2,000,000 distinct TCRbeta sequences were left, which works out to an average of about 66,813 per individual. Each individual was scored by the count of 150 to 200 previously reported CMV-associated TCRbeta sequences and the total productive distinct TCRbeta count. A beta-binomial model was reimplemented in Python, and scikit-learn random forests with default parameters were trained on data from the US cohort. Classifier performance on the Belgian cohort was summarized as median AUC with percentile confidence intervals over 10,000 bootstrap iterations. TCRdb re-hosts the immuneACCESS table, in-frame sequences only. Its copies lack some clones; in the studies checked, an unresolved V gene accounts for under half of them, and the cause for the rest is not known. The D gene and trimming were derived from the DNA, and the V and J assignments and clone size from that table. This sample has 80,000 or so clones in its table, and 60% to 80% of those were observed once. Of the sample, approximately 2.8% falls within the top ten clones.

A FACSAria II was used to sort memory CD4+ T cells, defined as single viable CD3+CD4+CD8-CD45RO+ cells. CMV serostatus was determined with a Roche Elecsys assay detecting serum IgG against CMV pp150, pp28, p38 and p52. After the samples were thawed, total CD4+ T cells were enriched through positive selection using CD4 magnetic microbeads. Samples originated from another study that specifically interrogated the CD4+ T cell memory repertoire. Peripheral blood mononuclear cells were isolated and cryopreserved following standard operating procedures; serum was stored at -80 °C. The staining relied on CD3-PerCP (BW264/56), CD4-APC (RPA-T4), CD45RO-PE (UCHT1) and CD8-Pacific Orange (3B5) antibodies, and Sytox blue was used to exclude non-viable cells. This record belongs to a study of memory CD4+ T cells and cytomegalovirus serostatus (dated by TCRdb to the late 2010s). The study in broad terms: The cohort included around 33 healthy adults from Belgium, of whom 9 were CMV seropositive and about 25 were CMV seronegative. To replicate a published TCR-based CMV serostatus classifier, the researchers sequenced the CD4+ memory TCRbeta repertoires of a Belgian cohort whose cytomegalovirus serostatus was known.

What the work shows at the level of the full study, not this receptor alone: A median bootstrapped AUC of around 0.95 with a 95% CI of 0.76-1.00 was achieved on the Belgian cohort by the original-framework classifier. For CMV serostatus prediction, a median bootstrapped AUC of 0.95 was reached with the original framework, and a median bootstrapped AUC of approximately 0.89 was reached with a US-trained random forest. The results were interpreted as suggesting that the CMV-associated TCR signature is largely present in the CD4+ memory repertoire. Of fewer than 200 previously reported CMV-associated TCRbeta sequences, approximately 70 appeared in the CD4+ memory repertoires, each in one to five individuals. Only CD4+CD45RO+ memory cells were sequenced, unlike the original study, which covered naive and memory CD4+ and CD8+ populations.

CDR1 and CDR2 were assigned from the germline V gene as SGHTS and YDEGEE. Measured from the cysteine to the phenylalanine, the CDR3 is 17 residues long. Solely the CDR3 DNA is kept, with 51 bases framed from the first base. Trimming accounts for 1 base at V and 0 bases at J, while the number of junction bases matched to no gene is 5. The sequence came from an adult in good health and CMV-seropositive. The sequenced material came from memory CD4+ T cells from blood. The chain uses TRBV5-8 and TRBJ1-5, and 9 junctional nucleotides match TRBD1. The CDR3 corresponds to CASSLLQGAYSNQPQHF. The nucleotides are TGTGCCAGCAGCTTGTTACAGGGGGCATATAGCAATCAGCCCCAGCATTTT.